The entry that follows covers one TCR beta chain sequence. Its antigen remains unknown. This sample is drawn from a study of T cell responses to AZD1222 COVID-19 vaccine. The repertoire was sequenced with immunoSEQ multiplex PCR; TCRdb's copy has only in-frame clones and lacks some. The table shows approximately 100,000 clones, with 90% occurring only once. The V end lost 0 bases, the J end lost 6 bases, and 14 bases lay between the germline ends. Germline-derived CDR1 and CDR2 are MNHNS and SASEGT. The CDR3 contains 15 residues. Study results and limitations: Clonal diversity may have been underestimated in mostly white British donors. Spike-specific TCR breadth and depth went up after people got two AZD1222 doses.

The source material was peripheral blood, sampled on day 0 of AZD1222 vaccination. The chain carries TRBV6-1 and TRBJ2-5, with D tentatively TRBD1 (7 bases). The source of this sequence is an adult in good health. CDR3 loop: CASSEAQGGSKTQYF. DNA for the CDR3: TGTGCCAGCAGTGAAGCGCAGGGGGGCAGTAAGACCCAGTACTTC.